This TCR beta chain was identified in a study of T cells after somatic rescue of genetic block. Germline V lookup: CDR1 ENHRY, CDR2 SYGVKD. The CDR3 has 12 residues. The V gene lost 4 bases and the J gene lost 10 bases, with 13 bases spanning the gap. Method: immunoSEQ multiplex PCR; TCRdb's copy keeps in-frame clones and lacks some. This sample carries about 68,000 clones, roughly 90% of them seen once, and the ten largest clones take 2.9%. This rearrangement joins TRBV10-3 to TRBJ1-1; a possible D gene is TRBD1 (5 bases). The sequencing sample was made of peripheral blood mononuclear cells (PBMCs). The sequence was collected from a man in his forties. In nucleotides, the CDR3 is TGTGCCATCAGTGCTACAGGTAGGGTAGCTTTCTTT. Translation gives CAISATGRVAFF.